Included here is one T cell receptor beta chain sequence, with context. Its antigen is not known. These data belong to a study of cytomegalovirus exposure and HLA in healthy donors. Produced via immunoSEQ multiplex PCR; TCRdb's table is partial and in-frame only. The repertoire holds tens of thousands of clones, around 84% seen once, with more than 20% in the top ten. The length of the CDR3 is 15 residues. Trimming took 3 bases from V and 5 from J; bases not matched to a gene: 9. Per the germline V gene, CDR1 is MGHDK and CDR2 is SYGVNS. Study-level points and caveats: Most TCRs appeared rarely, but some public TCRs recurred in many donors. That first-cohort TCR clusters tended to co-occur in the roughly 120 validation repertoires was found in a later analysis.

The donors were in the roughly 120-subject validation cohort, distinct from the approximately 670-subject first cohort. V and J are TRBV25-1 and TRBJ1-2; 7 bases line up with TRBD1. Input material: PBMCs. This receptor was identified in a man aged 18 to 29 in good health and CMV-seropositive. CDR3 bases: TGTGCCAGCAGTGACCTCGGGACAGATAGTTATGGCTACACCTTC. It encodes CASSDLGTDSYGYTF.